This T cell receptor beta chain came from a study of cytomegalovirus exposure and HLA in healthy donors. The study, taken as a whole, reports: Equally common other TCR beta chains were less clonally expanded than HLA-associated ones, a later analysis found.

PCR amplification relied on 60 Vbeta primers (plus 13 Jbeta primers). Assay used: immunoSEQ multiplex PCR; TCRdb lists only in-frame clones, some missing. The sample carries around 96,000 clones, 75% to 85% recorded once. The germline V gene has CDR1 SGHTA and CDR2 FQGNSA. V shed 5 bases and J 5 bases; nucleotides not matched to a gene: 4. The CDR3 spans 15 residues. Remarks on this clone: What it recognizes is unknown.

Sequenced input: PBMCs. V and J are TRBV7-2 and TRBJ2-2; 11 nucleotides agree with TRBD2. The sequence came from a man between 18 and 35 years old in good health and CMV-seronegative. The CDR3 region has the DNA TGTGCCAGCAGCCCCCGACTAGCGGGGACCGGGGAGCTGTTTTTT. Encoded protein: CASSPRLAGTGELFF.